One sample yielded the 14 T cell receptor beta chains listed below, sequenced in a study of T cell repertoires in cytomegalovirus infection. These receptors have no known antigen. TCRdb reanalysed the reads using MiXCR and keeps one entry per CDR3 protein. The data show approximately 910,000 distinct CDR3 sequences, roughly 30% seen once. The sample was cultured CD8+ T cells from PBMCs, taken from culture after CMV antigen stimulation. The source of these receptors is a human donor in good health (CMV status not recorded). Some clones in this sample may be carry-over from other donors' samples.

This clonotype was seen repeatedly, ten times or more. The chain carries TRBV7-2 and TRBJ2-1; possible D gene TRBD2, 5 bases. The V end lost 2 bases, the J end lost 14 bases, and 16 bases lay between the germline ends. The CDR3 has 13 residues. Germline assignment: CDR1 SGHTA and CDR2 FQGNSA. In DNA, the CDR3 is TGTGCCAGCAGCTTAAGAAGGGAGCCAGAGAAGTTCTTC. Translated, it gives CASSLRREPEKFF.

This clonotype has more than one count but fewer than ten. The rearrangement joins TRBV12-3 or TRBV12-4 to TRBJ2-2, with D possibly TRBD2 on 6 matching bases. Trimming left V 6 bases short and J 5 bases short, with 16 bases between. This CDR3 is built from 15 residues. CDR3 bases: TGTGCCAGCAGCCGCTGGGGGGAACGGACCGGGGAGCTGTTTTTT. It is translated as CASSRWGERTGELFF.

The J gene is TRBJ2-3, the V gene TRBV6-6; D is perhaps TRBD2 (6 bases). In germline, CDR1 is MNHNY, CDR2 SVGAGI (reference sequence). The CDR3 extends over 18 amino acids. V was shortened by 5 bases and J by 4 bases, with 25 bases between the two germline ends. The chain's CDR3 is CASSRWPPGAGGADTQYF. The CDR3 nucleotides read TGTGCCAGCAGTCGCTGGCCCCCGGGAGCAGGCGGGGCAGATACGCAGTATTTT.

The V and J genes are TRBV6-2 or TRBV6-3 and TRBJ1-1; possible D gene TRBD1, 5 bases. The CDR3 extends over 14 amino acids. Germline V gene data show CDR1 as MNHEY and CDR2 as SVGEGT. Trimming took off 2 bases at V and 6 bases at J, with 13 bases between the two ends. CDR3 in amino acids: CASSYAGRGAEAFF. The CDR3 DNA reads as TGTGCCAGCAGTTACGCGGGGAGAGGGGCTGAAGCTTTCTTT.

The rearrangement uses TRBV27 and TRBJ2-7; 9 bases agree with TRBD1. The germline CDR1 and CDR2 sequences are MNHEY and SMNVEV (reference sequence). After removal of 7 bases from V and 0 bases from J, the junction contained 7 bases not matched to a gene. The CDR3 sequence is 15 residues long. The DNA for the CDR3 is TGTGCCAGCACCGTCGGACAGGGGCCCTCCTACGAGCAGTACTTC. It codes for CASTVGQGPSYEQYF.

A few counts support this clonotype. The chain joins TRBV25-1 to TRBJ2-1; D is possibly TRBD1 (5 bases). CDR1 is MGHDK, CDR2 SYGVNS, per germline. V gave up 1 base and J gave up 5 bases, with 12 bases separating them. The CDR3 runs 15 residues. The CDR3 loop is CASSEWGQQNNEQFF. The CDR3 nucleotides read TGTGCCAGCAGTGAATGGGGCCAGCAAAACAATGAGCAGTTCTTC.

The chain is built from TRBV6-1 and TRBJ2-1; D is undetermined. The CDR3 sequence is 11 residues long. Germline loops: CDR1 MNHNS, CDR2 SASEGT. The V end lost 10 bases, the J end lost 6 bases, and 10 bases lay between the germline ends. The CDR3: CATSPPNEQFF. The CDR3 region has the DNA TGTGCCACCTCACCCCCCAATGAGCAGTTCTTC.

The gene calls are TRBV20-1 and TRBJ2-1; TRBD2 matches 11 bases. The CDR3 spans 14 residues. Germline loops: CDR1 DFQATT, CDR2 SNEGSKA (reference sequence). V trimming: 6 bases; J trimming: 5 bases; junction bases outside the gene matches: 6. CDR3 in DNA: TGCAGTGCCCGGGGACTAGCGGACCACAATGAGCAGTTCTTC. Translating gives CSARGLADHNEQFF.

The genes are TRBV9 and TRBJ2-3; 7 bases are shared with TRBD1. Trimming at V came to 0 bases and at J to 7 bases, leaving 20 bases not matched to a gene. Germline CDR1 SGDLS, CDR2 YYNGEE. The CDR3 loop spans 19 amino acids. The CDR3, as DNA: TGTGCCAGCAGCGTAGGACAGGGAAAAGAGAATTGGGACACGTATACGCAGTATTTT. Translated, it gives CASSVGQGKENWDTYTQYF.

The chain has TRBV20-1 and TRBJ1-5; possibly TRBD1 for D (5 bases). V lost 5 bases and J lost 6, with 17 bases in between. Germline CDR1 DFQATT, CDR2 SNEGSKA (reference sequence). This CDR3 comprises 14 residues. The CDR3 loop is CSAPTDRKGQPQHF. The CDR3 coding sequence is TGCAGTGCTCCGACCGACAGAAAGGGTCAGCCCCAGCATTTT.

The V call is TRBV28, the J call TRBJ1-2, with D hard to call. Trimming cost V 2 bases and J 4 bases, with 8 bases left between them. Germline V lookup: CDR1 MDHEN, CDR2 SYDVKM. The CDR3 sequence is 13 residues long. The chain's CDR3 is CASSLRAFYGYTF. CDR3 nucleotide sequence: TGTGCCAGCAGTTTAAGAGCATTCTATGGCTACACCTTC.

This clonotype was detected only a few times. The chain couples TRBV2 to TRBJ2-2, with 10 bases lining up with TRBD2. V was pared by 7 bases and J by 4 bases, with 9 bases of the junction left unmatched. CDR1 is SNHLY and CDR2 is FYNNEI in the germline V gene. The CDR3 totals 16 residues. In DNA form, the CDR3 reads TGTGCCAGCAAGCGAGCGGGGGGGCCGAGCACCGGGGAGCTGTTTTTT. This codes for CASKRAGGPSTGELFF.

This clonotype was counted a few times. V gene TRBV9 combines with J gene TRBJ2-7; D is tentatively TRBD1 or TRBD2 (5 bases each). The germline V gene encodes CDR1 SGDLS and CDR2 YYNGEE. This CDR3 has 13 residues. Deletions cut 4 bases from V and 6 bases from J, with 14 bases between. CDR3 in DNA: TGTGCCAGCAGCCCCGGGACCACGGGCGAGCAGTACGTC. Translation gives CASSPGTTGEQYV.

This clonotype was found a few times. The chain has TRBV6-1 and TRBJ1-4; weak D call: TRBD1 (5 bases). This CDR3 is built from 14 residues. Germline V CDR1 and CDR2: MNHNS, SASEGT. The ends were cut back, 7 bases at V and 4 bases at J, with 13 bases in the middle. The chain's CDR3 is CASKPTVDNEKLFF. In nucleotides, the CDR3 is TGTGCCAGCAAACCGACAGTTGATAATGAAAAACTGTTTTTT.